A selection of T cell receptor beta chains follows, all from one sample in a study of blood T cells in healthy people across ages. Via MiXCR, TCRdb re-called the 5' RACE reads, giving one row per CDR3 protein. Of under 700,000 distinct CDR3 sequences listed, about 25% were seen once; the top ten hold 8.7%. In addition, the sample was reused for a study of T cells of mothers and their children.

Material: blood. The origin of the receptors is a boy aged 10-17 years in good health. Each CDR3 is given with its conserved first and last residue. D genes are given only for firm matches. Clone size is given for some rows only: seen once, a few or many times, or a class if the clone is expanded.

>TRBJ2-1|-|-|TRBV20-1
TGCAGTGCTAGGGGTAATAACTATGAGCAGTTCTTC
CSARGNNYEQFF
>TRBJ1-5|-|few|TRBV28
TGTGCCAGCAGTTTCAGGGATCAGCCCCAGCATTTT
CASSFRDQPQHF
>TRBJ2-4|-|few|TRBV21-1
TGTGCCAGCAGCAAAGCGGGTGCGAGGTTAGCCAAAAACATTCAGTACTTC
CASSKAGARLAKNIQYF
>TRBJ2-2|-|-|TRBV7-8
TGTGCCAGCGGCTTAGTGAGGGGAGGAGGCCCCGGGGAGCTGTTTTTT
CASGLVRGGGPGELFF
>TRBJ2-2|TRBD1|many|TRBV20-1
TGCAGTGCAACCGGACAGGCACACACCGGGGAGCTGTTTTTT
CSATGQAHTGELFF
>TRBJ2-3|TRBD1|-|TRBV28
TGTGCCAGCGGTACCATAGGGACAGGTGCTCCAGATACGCAGTATTTT
CASGTIGTGAPDTQYF
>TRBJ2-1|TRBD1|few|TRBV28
TGTGCCAGCCGGGACAGGGGATGGCCCTCCTACAATGAGCAGTTCTTC
CASRDRGWPSYNEQFF
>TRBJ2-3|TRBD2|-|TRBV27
TGTGCCAGCAGACTCGGACTAGCCGAGCAGTATTTT
CASRLGLAEQYF
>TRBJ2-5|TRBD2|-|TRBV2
TGTGCCAGCAGTGGGGAGGGGCAAGAGACCCAGTACTTC
CASSGEGQETQYF
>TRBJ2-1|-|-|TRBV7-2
TGTGCCAGCAGCTTAGTTGTAGTCTACAATGAGCAGTTCTTC
CASSLVVVYNEQFF
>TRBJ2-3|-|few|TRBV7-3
TGTGCCAGCGGGCAGGGGCCTAGCACAGATACGCAGTATTTT
CASGQGPSTDTQYF
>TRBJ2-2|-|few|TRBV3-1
TGTGCCAGCAGCCAACGGCAGGCCCTAGCGCTGTTTTTT
CASSQRQALALFF
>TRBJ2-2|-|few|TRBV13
TGTGCCAGCAGCTCTCGCGGAGCCCCAGGGGAGCTGTTTTTT
CASSSRGAPGELFF
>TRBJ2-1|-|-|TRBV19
TGTGCCAGTACCAAAGGTGGCAATGAGCAGTTCTTC
CASTKGGNEQFF
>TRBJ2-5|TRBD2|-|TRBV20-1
TGCAGTGCTAGAGATTGGGATAGCGGGGTCCAAGAGACCCAGTACTTC
CSARDWDSGVQETQYF